The next 10 T cell receptor beta chains were all read from a single sample in a study of beta chain features in type 1 diabetes. Investigators reverse transcribed all isolated RNA, so they sequenced expressed TCRB transcripts. Clones were sequenced by immunoSEQ multiplex PCR, and TCRdb holds only the in-frame ones, with some missing. Among around 330,000 clones listed, roughly 11% were seen once. Sequencing was carried out using naive CD4+ T cells from blood. These TCRs come from a woman under 40 in good health.

The sample holds a few counts of this clone. V is TRBV4-1 and J is TRBJ2-5, with 7 bases matching TRBD1. CDR1 MGHRA and CDR2 YSYEKL come from the germline V gene. This CDR3 spans 19 amino acids. The ends lost 0 bases at V and 3 bases at J; junction bases unmatched: 16. DNA for the CDR3: TGCGCCAGCAGCCAAGACCCGAGGGGGCGTCGGTCCGATAAAGAGACCCAGTACTTC. As protein: CASSQDPRGRRSDKETQYF.

The chain carries TRBV25-1 and TRBJ2-2; 10 bases match TRBD2. V lost 4 bases, J lost 7 bases, and 9 bases stayed unmatched. Looked up from germline, CDR1 is MGHDK and CDR2 is SYGVNS. This CDR3 spans 16 amino acids. Here the CDR3 reads CASSVQSGRGVGELFF. CDR3 nucleotides: TGTGCCAGCAGTGTACAGAGCGGGAGGGGGGTCGGGGAGCTGTTTTTT.

Of note for this clone: A junction end diverges from the germline sequence, so it may reflect a read error. The same CDR3 also results from other DNA sequences found in this sample. The CDR3 region is CASSPPGAYEQYF. Written as DNA, the CDR3 is TGTGCCAGCTCACCTCCGGGAGCATACGAGCAATACTTC. The chain has TRBV18 and TRBJ2-7, with a weak D call TRBD2 (6 bases). This CDR3 has 13 residues. Germline-derived CDR1 and CDR2 are KGHSH and LQKENI.

V is TRBV4-2 and J is TRBJ2-7; TRBD2 matches at 9 bases. The CDR3 length is 16 residues. Germline lookup yields CDR1 LGHNA and CDR2 YNFKEQ. The V segment lost 0 bases and the J segment 6 bases; nucleotides outside the gene matches: 9. CDR3 protein: CASSQDFRGRAGEQYF. CDR3 in DNA: TGTGCCAGCAGCCAAGATTTTCGCGGGAGGGCCGGCGAGCAGTACTTC.

J is TRBJ2-7 and V is TRBV4-2; 7 bases align to TRBD1. V shed 4 bases and J 5 bases; nucleotides not matched to a gene: 8. This CDR3 is built from 14 residues. Looked up from germline, CDR1 is LGHNA and CDR2 is YNFKEQ. As DNA, the CDR3 is TGTGCCAGCAGCCGACCGGGACAGAACCACGAGCAGTACTTC. Translated, it gives CASSRPGQNHEQYF.

The V and J genes are TRBV23-1 and TRBJ1-5, with 7 positions matching TRBD1. TRBV23-1 is noted as an ORF with a role that remains uncertain. With V trimmed by 0 bases and J by 5 bases, 10 bases remained unmatched. This CDR3 has 17 amino acids. The CDR3: CASSQSDAKGAHQPQHF. The CDR3 DNA reads TGCGCCAGCAGTCAATCGGATGCCAAGGGGGCCCATCAGCCCCAGCATTTT.

The chain links TRBV12-1 to TRBJ2-3; TRBD2 is taken as the D call from the table, unchecked against the DNA. TRBV12-1 is annotated as a pseudogene. This CDR3 has 18 amino acids. CDR3 loop: CASSPLPSLAGATDTQYF. CDR3 coding DNA: TGTGCCAGCAGCCCCCTCCCTTCCTTAGCGGGCGCCACAGATACGCAGTATTTT.

Only a few counts were recorded for this clone. The chain has TRBV2 and TRBJ2-7; 7 bases are shared with TRBD1. Looked up from germline, CDR1 is SNHLY and CDR2 is FYNNEI. This CDR3 is built from 16 residues. V was pared by 6 bases and J by 0 bases, with 11 bases of the junction left unmatched. The CDR3 DNA sequence: TGTGCCAGCAGCCAGGACAGGACTGAAAACTCCTACGAGCAGTACTTC. Its translation is CASSQDRTENSYEQYF.

The chain carries TRBV18 and TRBJ2-7, with 11 bases matching TRBD2. This CDR3 has 19 amino acids. Germline V lookup: CDR1 KGHSH, CDR2 LQKENI. The ends lost 2 bases at V and 7 bases at J; junction bases unmatched: 19. The CDR3 reads CASSPGFAGATSGDREQYF. DNA of the CDR3: TGTGCCAGCTCACCAGGCTTCGCGGGCGCGACTAGCGGGGATCGGGAGCAGTACTTC. The full variable domain, its missing parts supplied by reference TRBV18 and TRBJ2-7, is NAGVMQNPRHLVRRRGQEARLRCSPMKGHSHVYWYRQLPEEGLKFMVYLQKENIIDESGMPKERFSAEFPKEGPSILRIQQVVRGDSAAYFCASSPGFAGATSGDREQYFGPGTRLTVT.

The chain links TRBV19 to TRBJ2-1; TRBD2 matches 10 bases. Germline V gene data show CDR1 as LNHDA and CDR2 as SQIVND (reference sequence). The CDR3 runs 19 residues. Trimming removed 1 base from V and 0 bases from J; junction bases left unmatched: 9. The CDR3 loop is CASSIARTSGKSSYNEQFF. CDR3 bases: TGTGCCAGTAGTATAGCCCGGACTAGCGGAAAGAGCTCCTACAATGAGCAGTTCTTC. The full variable domain, completed using reference TRBV19 and TRBJ2-1, is DGGITQSPKYLFRKEGQNVTLSCEQNLNHDAMYWYRQDPGQGLRLIYYSQIVNDFQKGDIAEGYSVSREKKESFPLTVTSAQKNPTAFYLCASSIARTSGKSSYNEQFFGPGTRLTVL.